This TCR beta chain emerged from a study of cytomegalovirus exposure and HLA in healthy donors. The donors were members of the validation cohort comprising some 130 subjects, separate from the approximately 630-subject first cohort. The CDR3 is 15 amino acids. Trimming removed 4 bases from V and 1 base from J, with 14 bases in between. The V gene's germline CDR1 is SGHKS and CDR2 YYEKEE (reference sequence). Method: immunoSEQ multiplex PCR; TCRdb's copy keeps in-frame clones and lacks some. The sample lists more than 45,000 clones; roughly nine tenths were seen once. On this clone itself: The target antigen is unknown.

The study's findings and limits: In a later analysis, first-cohort TCR clusters were found to tend to co-occur in the 95 to 150 validation repertoires. It was 164 TCR beta chains that were listed as cytomegalovirus-associated.

Sequencing was done on a sample of PBMCs. This chain joins TRBV5-5 and TRBJ1-1, with D perhaps TRBD1 (5 bases). The TCR originated in a woman aged 30 to 39 in good health and CMV-seronegative. The CDR3 region is CASSPQVRENTEAFF. In DNA, the CDR3 is TGTGCCAGCAGCCCTCAAGTCAGGGAGAACACTGAAGCTTTCTTT. Full variable domain (remainder filled in from reference TRBV5-5 and TRBJ1-1): DAGVTQSPTHLIKTRGQQVTLRCSPISGHKSVSWYQQVLGQGPQFIFQYYEKEERGRGNFPDRFSARQFPNYSSELNVNALLLGDSALYLCASSPQVRENTEAFFGQGTRLTVV.